The 21 T cell receptor beta chains in this list originate from one sample, sequenced in a study of response to subunit inactivated influenza vaccine. MiXCR was run by TCRdb on the RT-PCR reads, yielding one entry per CDR3 protein. The data show 500,000 to 600,000 distinct CDR3 sequences, with roughly 12% seen just once and roughly 10% held by the top ten. The sample in question was PBMCs from blood, obtained on the day of vaccination. Source of these receptors: a man aged 50-59 years who received an inactivated influenza vaccine.

This chain links TRBV7-2 with TRBJ2-3, with TRBD2 identical over 12 bases. The CDR3 totals 15 residues. CDR1 and CDR2 from the germline V gene are SGHTA and FQGNSA. With V trimmed by 1 base and J by 7 bases, 3 bases remained unmatched. CDR3 nucleotide sequence: TGTGCCAGCAGCTTAGAACTAGCGGGGGGATATACGCAGTATTTT. Its translation: CASSLELAGGYTQYF.

In its sample, this clonotype was seen a few times. This chain uses TRBV29-1 with TRBJ1-1, with a weak D call TRBD1 (6 bases). Trimming shortened V by 5 bases and J by 2 bases, and 9 bases separated the two germline ends. CDR1 and CDR2 from the germline V gene are SQVTM and ANQGSEA. The CDR3 sequence is 12 residues long. CDR3 DNA sequence: TGCAGCGTTCAAGGGGGAAACACTGAAGCTTTCTTT. It yields the protein CSVQGGNTEAFF. Complete variable domain (other parts from reference TRBV29-1 and TRBJ1-1): SAVISQKPSRDICQRGTSLTIQCQVDSQVTMMFWYRQQPGQSLTLIATANQGSEATYESGFVIDKFPISRPNLTFSTLTVSNMSPEDSSIYLCSVQGGNTEAFFGQGTRLTVV.

This chain uses TRBV7-3 with TRBJ2-5; 8 nucleotides agree with TRBD2. CDR3 length equals 15 residues. Trimming at V came to 0 bases and at J to 1 base, leaving 1 base not matched to a gene. CDR1 and CDR2 from the germline V gene are SGHTA and FQGTGA. CDR3 nucleotides: TGTGCCAGCAGCTTAACGCGGGGGGCCCAAGAGACCCAGTACTTC. Protein sequence: CASSLTRGAQETQYF.

The chain links TRBV20-1 to TRBJ2-7; TRBD2 is a possible D gene (5 bases). There are 14 residues in the CDR3. Between the trimmed V and J ends, which lost 5 bases and 0 bases, there was a span of 14 bases. Germline values: CDR1 DFQATT, CDR2 SNEGSKA (reference sequence). CDR3 in amino acids: CSALFGLDSYEQYF. The CDR3 coding sequence is TGCAGTGCTCTTTTTGGACTCGACTCCTACGAGCAGTACTTC.

This clonotype was picked up a small number of times. The chain joins TRBV9 to TRBJ2-7; tentatively, D is TRBD1 (8 bases). This CDR3 comprises 16 residues. CDR1 is SGDLS, CDR2 YYNGEE, per germline. With 0 bases removed from V and 2 bases from J, the gap between germline ends came to 15 bases. CDR3 DNA sequence: TGTGCCAGCAGCGTAGGCCAGGGGGCGGGGGCCTACGAGCAGTACTTC. This gives the protein CASSVGQGAGAYEQYF.

DNA of the CDR3: TGTGCCAGCACCTGGGGGACAGGAGCCTATGGCTACACCTTC. Protein sequence: CASTWGTGAYGYTF. The J gene is TRBJ1-2, the V gene TRBV28; 8 bases fit TRBD1. Germline loops: CDR1 MDHEN, CDR2 SYDVKM. After removal of 7 bases from V and 4 bases from J, the junction contained 8 bases not matched to a gene. The CDR3 spans 14 residues.

This clonotype was counted only a few times. The V call is TRBV24-1, the J call TRBJ1-1; 10 bases agree with TRBD1. Germline trimming cut 4 bases from V and 6 bases from J; bases unmatched to any gene: 7. This CDR3 has 15 amino acids. Looked up from germline, CDR1 is KGHDR and CDR2 is SFDVKD. For the CDR3, the DNA is TGTGCCACCAGTGACAATGGACAGGGGGTCTCTGAAGCTTTCTTT. It codes for CATSDNGQGVSEAFF.

Here the CDR3 DNA reads TGTGCCAGCAGTTTAGCGCCCTTCTCCTACAATGAGCAGTTCTTC. Translation gives CASSLAPFSYNEQFF. J is TRBJ2-1 and V is TRBV7-3; possibly TRBD2 for D (5 bases). Germline assignment: CDR1 SGHTA and CDR2 FQGTGA. The length of the CDR3 is 15 residues. Trimming removed 6 bases at V and 0 bases at J, with 12 bases between.

V gene TRBV6-2 or TRBV6-3 combines with J gene TRBJ1-2; the D gene is possibly TRBD1 (6 bases). This CDR3 comprises 15 residues. Trimming shortened V by 7 bases and J by 2 bases, and 17 bases separated the two germline ends. Germline CDR1 and CDR2: MNHEY and SVGEGT. CDR3 sequence (DNA): TGTGCCAGCATCAGGGACAACTCGGCAAACTATGGCTACACCTTC. It is translated as CASIRDNSANYGYTF.

The J gene is TRBJ1-4, the V gene TRBV7-8, with D uncertain. V lost 4 bases and J 0 bases, leaving 3 bases between the germline ends. The CDR3 has 13 residues. The germline CDR1 and CDR2 sequences are SGHVS and FQNEAQ. The CDR3 nucleotides read TGTGCCAGCAGCTCTACAACTAATGAAAAACTGTTTTTT. Translation: CASSSTTNEKLFF.

The chain uses TRBV14 and TRBJ2-5, with unresolved D. V dropped 0 bases and J dropped 7 bases, with 12 bases sitting between them. The length of the CDR3 is 14 residues. Germline V lookup: CDR1 SGHDN, CDR2 FVKESK. The CDR3 region is CASSQDLITGTQYF. CDR3 coding DNA: TGTGCCAGCAGCCAAGATCTCATAACCGGGACCCAGTACTTC.

This clonotype was counted between two and nine times. The rearrangement uses TRBV7-9 and TRBJ1-1, with D maybe TRBD1 (5 bases). V was shortened by 4 bases and J by 1 base, with 10 bases between the two germline ends. Germline V lookup: CDR1 SEHNR, CDR2 FQNEAQ (reference sequence). The length of the CDR3 is 14 residues. CDR3 amino acids: CASSSRQPNTEAFF. The CDR3, as DNA: TGTGCCAGCAGCTCCCGACAGCCGAACACTGAAGCTTTCTTT.

V and J are TRBV28 and TRBJ1-2; D uncertain. This CDR3 spans 14 amino acids. V dropped 10 bases and J dropped 4 bases, with 19 bases sitting between them. Germline V CDR1 and CDR2: MDHEN, SYDVKM. The CDR3 DNA reads TGTGCCACCCAGTTTGAAGGGTCGACCTATGGCTACACCTTC. Translating gives CATQFEGSTYGYTF.

CDR3 region: CASSPSIGLSEQYF. The CDR3 coding sequence is TGTGCCAGCAGCCCCTCCATAGGCTTGAGCGAGCAGTACTTC. The J gene is TRBJ2-7, the V gene TRBV14; D is ambiguous. CDR3 length: 14 amino acids. V lost 4 bases to trimming and J lost 6 bases, with 16 bases between them. Looked up from germline, CDR1 is SGHDN and CDR2 is FVKESK.

The chain couples TRBV5-1 to TRBJ2-7, with D possibly matching TRBD2 (6 bases). CDR1 is SGHRS, CDR2 YFSETQ, per germline. Trimming removed 0 bases at V and 4 bases at J, with 11 bases between. This CDR3 region has 14 residues. The CDR3 sequence: CASSLAVGSYEQYF. CDR3 DNA: TGCGCCAGCAGCTTGGCCGTCGGGAGTTACGAGCAGTACTTC.

This clonotype showed up just a few times. V and J are TRBV20-1 and TRBJ2-5; 7 bases line up with TRBD2. Unmatched junction bases numbered 5, after V lost 6 bases and J lost 1 base. The length of the CDR3 is 13 residues. Germline V gene sequence: CDR1 DFQATT, CDR2 SNEGSKA (reference sequence). The CDR3 sequence is CSAQRTSQETQYF. In DNA form, the CDR3 reads TGCAGTGCCCAGAGGACTAGCCAAGAGACCCAGTACTTC.

This clonotype was recorded many times. The V call is TRBV12-3 or TRBV12-4, the J call TRBJ1-1; D unclear. V lost 10 bases to trimming and J lost 3 bases, with 18 bases between them. There are 14 residues in the CDR3. For the CDR3, the DNA is TGTGCCACCCACGCGACAAGGAGGGACACTGAAGCTTTCTTT. Translating gives CATHATRRDTEAFF.

The rearrangement links TRBV10-3 to TRBJ2-7; weak D call: TRBD1 (5 bases). The CDR3 spans 14 residues. CDR1 and CDR2 (germline): ENHRY, SYGVKD. V gave up 5 bases and J gave up 0 bases, with 11 bases separating them. The CDR3 nucleotides are TGTGCCATCAGTCCTGACAGCCGCTCCTACGAGCAGTACTTC. It encodes CAISPDSRSYEQYF.

The V call is TRBV4-1, the J call TRBJ1-2, with no clear D. The CDR3 runs 15 residues. Germline CDR1 and CDR2: MGHRA and YSYEKL. Trimming took 0 bases from V and 2 from J, leaving 10 bases between them. The CDR3 coding sequence is TGCGCCAGCAGCCAAGACAGGAGTATCAACTATGGCTACACCTTC. It specifies CASSQDRSINYGYTF.

The table lists this clonotype with a few counts. This rearrangement joins TRBV2 to TRBJ1-2; 7 bases match TRBD1. The CDR3 has 13 residues. The V gene's germline CDR1 is SNHLY and CDR2 FYNNEI. V dropped 8 bases and J dropped 0; count of bases not matched to a gene: 3. The CDR3 region is CASSGQANYGYTF. The CDR3, as DNA: TGTGCCAGCTCTGGACAGGCTAACTATGGCTACACCTTC.

This clonotype was seen many times. V gene TRBV6-5 combines with J gene TRBJ2-7; weak D call: TRBD1 (6 bases). Between the trimmed V and J ends, which lost 4 bases and 0 bases, there was a span of 16 bases. The germline gives CDR1 MNHEY, CDR2 SVGAGI. The CDR3 has 16 amino acids. As DNA, the CDR3 is TGTGCCAGCAGTTCCAAAGGACAGCCGAACTCCTACGAGCAGTACTTC. It is translated as CASSSKGQPNSYEQYF.